This record looks at one T cell receptor (beta chain) sequence and its context. What it recognizes is unknown. Germline trimming cut 3 bases from V and 3 bases from J; bases unmatched to any gene: 10. In germline, CDR1 is LGHDT, CDR2 YNNKEL (reference sequence). CDR3 length: 18 residues. This sample is part of a study of T cell responses to AZD1222 COVID-19 vaccine. Repertoires were generated with immunoSEQ multiplex PCR, while TCRdb's copy carries only in-frame clones and drops some. The sample has about 200,000 clones; over 85% are singletons. Study conclusions and caveats: Of the AZD1222 recipients, only 5 or 6 were seropositive at baseline. Nearly half of spike-specific TCRs reportedly target variant regions that are unmutated in the B.1.351 and B.1.1.7 variants. Clonal diversity was possibly underestimated, and the donors were mostly white British, with more females.

The chain carries TRBV3-1 (or the pseudogene TRBV3-2) and TRBJ2-7; 14 bases align to TRBD2. The sequence came from an adult who received the AZD1222 COVID-19 vaccine. The sequencing here drew on peripheral blood, taken 28 days after the second AZD1222 dose. The CDR3 bases are TGTGCCAGCAGCCATCCTGGACTAGCGGGGGGCCTTAACTACGAGCAGTACTTC. It encodes CASSHPGLAGGLNYEQYF.